This T cell receptor (beta chain) derives from a study of CD4+ T cells in melanoma. The study, taken as a whole, reports: Diverse differentiation states were reported for melanoma neoantigen-specific CD4+ T cells. CD8+ T cell, macrophage and B cell function reportedly correlated with neoantigen-specific CD4+ T cells.

Points on this clone: Its antigen is not known.

Sequencing used immunoSEQ multiplex PCR; TCRdb keeps in-frame clones, though not all of them. The sample carries about 20,000 clones, 78% recorded once. CDR1 SGHNT and CDR2 YYREEE come from the germline V gene (reference sequence). Deletions cut 0 bases from V and 0 bases from J, with 13 bases between. This CDR3 region has 16 residues. This TCR was recovered from a human donor with melanoma. This rearrangement joins TRBV5-4 to TRBJ2-7; D ambiguous. CDR3: CASSLDSRASSYEQYF. In DNA form, the CDR3 reads TGTGCCAGCAGCTTGGATTCCCGGGCGAGCTCCTACGAGCAGTACTTC.